One T cell receptor beta chain is described in this entry. No cognate antigen has been identified for it. The input lacks base qualities; no much larger clone sits a single base away. The method was the immunoSEQ multiplex PCR assay. RNA was extracted from all samples and reverse transcribed into cDNA, which served as template for TCR sequencing. SuperScript III was used to make first-strand cDNA, primed with a 2:1 mix of oligo-dT and random hexamers. A synthetic immune receptor repertoire was used to gauge amplification bias, and whatever bias remained was removed computationally. The original pipeline was this. Raw reads were preprocessed to remove errors, and CDR3 was defined according to IMGT conventions as the region from the conserved cysteine to phenylalanine. Clonality was computed as 1 minus the Shannon entropy, with the entropy normalized by log2 of the number of productive unique TCRs. Whether each scalp clone was CD4 or CD8 was inferred by checking scalp TCRbeta sequences against the CD4 and CD8 repertoires from sorted blood. The clones in this table, taken by TCRdb from immuneACCESS, are in-frame only. Not every clone is retained; where verified, under half of the shortfall comes from an unresolved V gene, and the cause of the rest is unknown. Clonal size and the V and J genes are those of that table, whereas D and trimming came from the DNA. This sample lists approximately 210,000 clones; less than 65% were detected once. The ten largest account for over 1% of the sample.

These data come from a study of CD8+ T cells in alopecia areata (dated by TCRdb to 2016 to 2019). Background on the whole study: Treated patients were enrolled in an open-label pilot trial of oral tofacitinib, 5 to 10 mg twice daily, for moderate-to-severe alopecia areata. Tofacitinib was given for 6 to 18 months, followed by 6 months of follow-up off drug to assess delayed response and recurrence. For the treated patients, the SALT score, which quantifies what percentage of scalp surface area is affected, served as the measure of disease severity. High-throughput TCRbeta sequencing was used to examine T cell clonal expansion in alopecia areata in both the C3H/HeJ mouse model and human patients. In humans, TCRbeta sequencing was performed on scalp tissue and on sorted CD4+ and CD8+ peripheral blood T cells from healthy controls and from patients with patchy or totalis/universalis alopecia areata. Biopsies were taken from tofacitinib-treated patients at baseline and again at 4 and 24 weeks into treatment, and several of those patients also had a later scalp biopsy. Clonality in the scalp was compared among normal scalp (n=4), patchy alopecia areata scalp (n=8), and alopecia totalis/universalis scalp (n=8). RNA was obtained with the PAXgene miRNA kit for fixed scalp, the miRNeasy kit for PBMCs, and the RNeasy kit for mouse skin. immunoSEQ multiplex PCR using 35 Vbeta forward primers and 13 Jbeta reverse primers was used to amplify TCRbeta CDR3 regions. Overall study results and their limits: Shared TCR sequences between patients were less evident than in mice, which may be partly attributable to HLA diversity in the patient population. Scalp clonality and the number of expanded CD8+ clones among the top 100 scalp clones were significantly decreased by tofacitinib. Because the treated cohort was small and included a single nonresponder, larger studies are needed to assess links between baseline CD8+ expansion and response. Compared with normal scalp, lesional scalp had higher clonality and more expanded CD8+ clones, particularly in alopecia totalis/universalis, a pattern that suggests antigenic drive. Unlike mouse skin, where gammadelta T cells dominate, normal human skin contains resident alphabeta T cells that get sequenced too, which complicates analysis of the scalp TCR repertoire. Many expanded lesional clones persisted in scalp and blood during tofacitinib treatment, which may partly explain relapse after stopping treatment.

According to the study, the label for this sample's time point signals: less than 25 weeks on oral tofacitinib. Read against the paper, the sample's treatment or condition label means: oral pan-JAK inhibitor, 5-10 mg twice daily. Lesional scalp punch biopsies and peripheral blood were collected from alopecia areata patients. PBMCs were isolated by density centrifugation and stained for CD3, CD4 and CD8, after which CD4+ and CD8+ T cells were sorted on a FACSAria. Trimming costs V 5 bases and J 0 bases, and their ends lie 14 bases apart. According to the germline V gene, CDR1 reads SGHTA and CDR2 reads FQGNSA. The CDR3 holds 16 amino acids from the cysteine to the phenylalanine. Of all the DNA, just the CDR3 is kept, 48 bases in frame from base 1.

This clonotype originated in a human donor with alopecia areata. Sequenced material: CD4+ T cells sorted from blood, taken at week 24, from a patient treated with tofacitinib. The sequence joins TRBV7-2 to TRBJ2-1, with the D gene call left open. The bases are TGTGCCAGCAGCAGATCGCGCGGCGTCTCCTACAATGAGCAGTTCTTC. This codes for CASSRSRGVSYNEQFF.